The present T cell receptor (beta chain) was sequenced within a study of T cells in Graves' hyperthyroidism and ophthalmopathy. Study-wide points: The majority of expanded thyroid clonotypes above 0.001 also appeared in blood.

Template material for amplifying TCR beta CDR3 regions consisted of RNA transcripts. Primed by the HTBI set, a first-round RT-PCR was run on the TCR CDR3. MiXCR, run by TCRdb on the multiplex PCR reads, gives a single entry per CDR3 protein. The sample carries around 200,000 distinct CDR3 sequences, 15% to 20% recorded once. Germline V gene data show CDR1 as MNHNS and CDR2 as SASEGT. V lost 6 bases, J lost 4 bases, and 15 bases lay in between. This CDR3 comprises 14 residues. Absent ophthalmopathy progression within 18 months defined stable Graves' hyperthyroidism. Reasons for excluding patients were uncontrolled infection, other autoimmune disease, pregnancy or lactation. This clonotype was seen many times. The antigen remains undetermined.

The sequenced material came from blood. The chain is built from TRBV6-1 and TRBJ1-1, with a weak D call TRBD1 (6 bases). This TCR derives from a woman aged 45-65 years with Graves' hyperthyroidism. CDR3 bases: TGTGCCAGCAGACAGGGACAACGGGGCACTGAAGCTTTCTTT. It translates to CASRQGQRGTEAFF.